The 21 T cell receptor beta chains reported below all come from one sample, sequenced in a study of regulatory T cells in long-lasting Graves disease. Arm-PCR of CDR3 regions and iRepertoire HTBI primers were the basis on which TCR beta libraries were built. TCRdb used MiXCR to reprocess the multiplex PCR reads, holding one entry per CDR3 protein. The data show around 480,000 distinct CDR3 sequences, 16% seen once. Stated time point: newly diagnosed GD, antithyroid drugs for less than 3 months. RNA isolated from PBMCs was used to make the TCR library. These data were likewise used in another study, on T cells in Graves' hyperthyroidism and ophthalmopathy.

The sequencing here drew on peripheral blood mononuclear cells (PBMCs), taken at new diagnosis, from a patient treated with antithyroid drugs. The receptors shown here come from a man aged 35-49 years with Graves disease.

This clonotype was seen ten or more times. This sequence joins TRBV12-3 or TRBV12-4 and TRBJ1-2, with 7 bases matching TRBD1. J lost 3 bases, V lost 5 bases, and 12 bases had no gene match. The CDR3 consists of 16 residues. The CDR3 is CASSPNPNRGDYGYTF. CDR3 DNA: TGTGCCAGCAGTCCCAACCCCAACAGGGGTGACTATGGCTACACCTTC.

V usage is TRBV3-1 and J usage is TRBJ2-7; D is unresolved. This CDR3 contains 14 residues. V was shortened by 0 bases and J by 1 base, with 7 bases between the two germline ends. Germline V gives CDR1 LGHDT, CDR2 YNNKEL (reference sequence). The DNA for the CDR3 is TGTGCCAGCAGCCAAGAGGGAATTTCCTACGAGCAGTACTTC. Amino acids: CASSQEGISYEQYF.

For this clonotype: A much larger clone lies a single base off, so this may be a read error. The rearrangement links TRBV12-3 or TRBV12-4 to TRBJ2-7; D call uncertain. With 3 bases removed from V and 6 bases from J, the gap between germline ends came to 9 bases. This CDR3 spans 12 amino acids. This CDR3 is CASSFVRCEQYF. CDR3 DNA: TGTGCCAGCAGTTTTGTTAGATGCGAGCAGTACTTC.

This clonotype appeared many times. The chain links TRBV7-2 to TRBJ2-1; D possibly matches TRBD1 or TRBD2 (5 bases each). Between the trimmed V and J ends, which lost 2 bases and 2 bases, there was a span of 10 bases. Germline CDR1 SGHTA, CDR2 FQGNSA. The CDR3 runs to 15 residues. The CDR3 DNA sequence: TGTGCCAGCAGCTTACAGAGAGGGGCCTACAATGAGCAGTTCTTC. Its translation is CASSLQRGAYNEQFF.

V is TRBV2 and J is TRBJ2-1; perhaps TRBD2 as D (6 bases). Germline V lookup: CDR1 SNHLY, CDR2 FYNNEI. The length of the CDR3 is 16 residues. Deletions cut 6 bases from V and 10 bases from J, with 25 bases between. CDR3 coding DNA: TGTGCCAGCAGGTTAAGGACGGGAGATTCCCGGAAGGAGCAGTTCTTC. Translated, it gives CASRLRTGDSRKEQFF.

This sequence joins TRBV9 and TRBJ2-1; D remains unclear. The CDR3 totals 14 residues. In germline, CDR1 is SGDLS, CDR2 YYNGEE. Trimming took 0 bases from V and 8 from J, leaving 12 bases between them. The CDR3 coding sequence is TGTGCCAGCAGCGTAGGTGACTCCGTTGATGAGCAGTTCTTC. Translation gives CASSVGDSVDEQFF.

The sample holds many counts of this clonotype. J is TRBJ2-7 and V is TRBV28, with 12 bases lining up with TRBD1. In germline, CDR1 is MDHEN, CDR2 SYDVKM. V shed 6 bases and J 3 bases; nucleotides not matched to a gene: 6. There are 15 residues in the CDR3. CDR3 in amino acids: CASSSGTGGFYEQYF. Here the CDR3 DNA reads TGTGCCAGCAGCTCCGGGACAGGGGGCTTCTACGAGCAGTACTTC.

This clonotype turned up a few times. This sequence joins TRBV5-1 and TRBJ2-2, with 9 bases aligning to TRBD1. V shed 7 bases, J shed 0 bases, and the junction held 1 base outside the gene matches. This CDR3 region has 14 residues. Germline V gene data show CDR1 as SGHRS and CDR2 as YFSETQ. The CDR3 sequence is CASWTGANTGELFF. CDR3 nucleotides: TGCGCCAGCTGGACAGGGGCGAACACCGGGGAGCTGTTTTTT.

This clonotype showed up many times. The chain has TRBV5-1 and TRBJ2-1; TRBD2 matches at 13 bases. This CDR3 has 14 residues. From germline, CDR1 is SGHRS and CDR2 YFSETQ. Germline trimming cut 4 bases from V and 10 bases from J; bases unmatched to any gene: 5. The CDR3 DNA sequence: TGCGCCAGCAGCCCGGGACTAGCGGGACCGGAGCAGTTCTTC. The encoded protein is CASSPGLAGPEQFF. Variable domain in full (rest from reference TRBV5-1 and TRBJ2-1): KAGVTQTPRYLIKTRGQQVTLSCSPISGHRSVSWYQQTPGQGLQFLFEYFSETQRNKGNFPGRFSGRQFSNSRSEMNVSTLELGDSALYLCASSPGLAGPEQFFGPGTRLTVL.

This chain uses TRBV7-9 with TRBJ2-7; perhaps TRBD2 as D (6 bases). Germline CDR1 SEHNR, CDR2 FQNEAQ (reference sequence). The CDR3 has 16 residues. V was shortened by 2 bases and J by 0 bases, with 14 bases between the two germline ends. The CDR3: CASSLQTSLSSYEQYF. The DNA of the CDR3 is TGTGCCAGCAGCTTACAGACTAGTCTTAGCTCCTACGAGCAGTACTTC.

There are a few counts of this clonotype. This rearrangement joins TRBV5-1 to TRBJ2-6; a weak D match, TRBD1 (5 bases). The V end lost 0 bases, the J end lost 4 bases, and 11 bases lay between the germline ends. CDR1 SGHRS and CDR2 YFSETQ come from the germline V gene. The CDR3 consists of 16 residues. CDR3 sequence reads: CASSLEGALGANVLTF. CDR3 sequence (DNA): TGCGCCAGCAGCTTGGAAGGGGCACTGGGGGCCAACGTCCTGACTTTC.

This clonotype was detected a few times. This chain connects TRBV7-9 to TRBJ2-7; perhaps TRBD1 as D (6 bases). This CDR3 has 14 residues. V lost 5 bases and J 4 bases, leaving 15 bases between the germline ends. Looked up from germline, CDR1 is SEHNR and CDR2 is FQNEAQ (reference sequence). CDR3 coding DNA: TGTGCCAGCAGCACCGGGACATCTATGTACGAGCAGTACTTC. Its translation is CASSTGTSMYEQYF.

The chain recombines TRBV19 with TRBJ2-2; TRBD1 matches 12 bases. The CDR3 extends over 19 amino acids. Trimming removed 6 bases from V and 1 base from J; junction bases left unmatched: 12. Germline V gives CDR1 LNHDA, CDR2 SQIVND (reference sequence). CDR3 coding DNA: TGTGCCAGTAGAGGGGGGGACAGGGGGCTTCGGTTGAACACCGGGGAGCTGTTTTTT. It yields the protein CASRGGDRGLRLNTGELFF.

This sequence joins TRBV24-1 and TRBJ1-1, with D maybe TRBD1 (5 bases). Germline-derived CDR1 and CDR2 are KGHDR and SFDVKD. Trimming cost V 6 bases and J 11 bases, with 15 bases left between them. CDR3 length: 12 residues. The CDR3 here is CATSKPGLGAFF. The DNA for the CDR3 is TGTGCCACCAGTAAACCGGGACTTGGGGCTTTCTTT.

Many counts were recorded for this clonotype. CDR3 region: CATSDFGDLFATNEQFF. In DNA, the CDR3 is TGTGCCACCAGTGATTTCGGGGACCTTTTCGCGACCAATGAGCAGTTCTTC. The rearrangement uses TRBV24-1 and TRBJ2-1; perhaps D is TRBD1 or TRBD2 (5 bases each). Trimming left V 1 base short and J 6 bases short, with 18 bases between. The CDR3 has 17 residues. Germline lookup yields CDR1 KGHDR and CDR2 SFDVKD.

This clonotype was recorded at least ten times. The genes are TRBV6-2 or TRBV6-3 and TRBJ1-2, with 9 bases that match TRBD1. CDR1 is MNHEY, CDR2 SVGEGT, per germline. The CDR3 runs to 14 residues. J was trimmed by 6 bases and V by 5 bases; bases with no gene match: 7. The DNA of the CDR3 is TGTGCCAGCAGTAAGACCACAGGGGGCGATGGCTACACCTTC. This encodes CASSKTTGGDGYTF.

The chain links TRBV6-1 to TRBJ2-1; no reliable D call. V lost 6 bases to trimming and J lost 8 bases, with 20 bases between them. CDR3 length: 15 residues. The V gene's germline CDR1 is MNHNS and CDR2 SASEGT. CDR3 bases: TGTGCCAGCAGCGAGGATAGGAGAGCGCAGGATGAGCAGTTCTTC. Translating it yields CASSEDRRAQDEQFF.

The chain carries TRBV19 and TRBJ1-5; D possibly corresponds to TRBD1 (5 bases). CDR3 length equals 16 residues. Germline V gene sequence: CDR1 LNHDA, CDR2 SQIVND (reference sequence). The V end lost 1 base, the J end lost 2 bases, and 12 bases lay between the germline ends. Written as DNA, the CDR3 is TGTGCCAGTAGTATAGTCAACACAGGAGGCAATCAGCCCCAGCATTTT. Its protein is CASSIVNTGGNQPQHF.

The chain combines TRBV28 with TRBJ1-6; the D is unclear. This CDR3 contains 16 residues. Trimming cost V 3 bases and J 0 bases, with 9 bases left between them. Germline values: CDR1 MDHEN, CDR2 SYDVKM. The DNA of the CDR3 is TGTGCCAGCAGTTTTAAGCTGAGCTCCTATAATTCACCCCTCCACTTT. Its translation is CASSFKLSSYNSPLHF.

This clonotype was counted ten times or more. The chain employs TRBV6-1 and TRBJ1-2; 7 nucleotides line up with TRBD1. The ends lost 6 bases at V and 6 bases at J; junction bases unmatched: 7. CDR1 is MNHNS, CDR2 SASEGT, per germline. The CDR3 covers 13 residues. The CDR3 protein is CASRPPGGNGYTF. DNA of the CDR3: TGTGCCAGCAGACCTCCAGGGGGAAATGGCTACACCTTC.

In this sample, this clonotype turned up many times. The J gene is TRBJ2-1, the V gene TRBV27; D might be TRBD1 or TRBD2, each matching 6 bases. V was clipped by 2 bases and J by 7 bases, with 21 bases between them. Germline V gives CDR1 MNHEY, CDR2 SMNVEV (reference sequence). The length of the CDR3 is 17 residues. DNA of the CDR3: TGTGCCAGCAGTTTAAGGGTCCGGGCCCGGGGGCGTAATGAGCAGTTCTTC. Translated, it gives CASSLRVRARGRNEQFF.